Listed here are 13 T cell receptor beta chains from one sample, sequenced in a study of CXCR3-negative and CXCR3-positive naive CD8 T cells (dated 2019 in TCRdb). The listed sequencing device is NextSeq 550. The Human TCR Profiling Kit (MiLaboratory) was used to prepare UMI-labeled 5' RACE TRB cDNA libraries. TCRdb reprocessed the raw reads; every CDR3 protein sequence is a single record, and DNA is not supplied. In this sample's table one finds 20,000 to 30,000 distinct CDR3 sequences. Jointly, the top ten make up less than 3.5% of the sample. The specimen was naive CXCR3- CD8+ T cells from blood. The label giving this sample's cell subset or site can be read as: CD45RO-CCR7+CD27+CD95- naive CD8+ T cells lacking CXCR3 (TNR3-). These receptor sequences come from a human donor in good health. Some clones in this sample may be carry-over from other donors' samples.

V usage is TRBV7-9 and J usage is TRBJ2-2. The germline V gene has CDR1 SEHNR and CDR2 FQNEAQ (reference sequence). The CDR3 spans 13 residues. The CDR3 here is CASRNSNTGELFF.

The V gene is TRBV28, the J gene TRBJ2-5; no DNA is available, so the TRBD1 call from TCRdb remains unchecked. The CDR3 spans 15 residues. CDR1 and CDR2 from the germline V gene are MDHEN and SYDVKM. Here the CDR3 reads CASSLSRREHETQYF.

The J gene is TRBJ2-7, the V gene TRBV1; TCRdb gives TRBD1 as the D gene, but with no DNA this cannot be confirmed. TRBV1 is flagged as a pseudogene. The CDR3 runs to 15 residues. Here the CDR3 reads CTSSRNRDRSYEQYF.

V is TRBV5-6 and J is TRBJ2-5; TCRdb outputs TRBD1, but without DNA this stays unchecked. The CDR3 covers 16 residues. Germline V gene data show CDR1 as SGHDT and CDR2 as YYEEEE. This CDR3 reads CASSPPGAPRKETQYF.

This chain links TRBV25-1 with TRBJ1-2; TCRdb proposes TRBD1, but this gene call is untestable without DNA. The CDR3 extends over 17 amino acids. CDR1 is MGHDK and CDR2 is SYGVNS in the germline V gene. The CDR3 spells CASRRPGQGSADYGYTF.

The CDR3 loop reads CSVGAGGLYEQYF. The V and J genes are TRBV29-1 and TRBJ2-7; lacking DNA, the TRBD1 call made by TCRdb goes unchecked. Germline V lookup: CDR1 SQVTM, CDR2 ANQGSEA. There are 13 residues in the CDR3.

This sequence joins TRBV6-2 or TRBV6-3 and TRBJ2-5; TCRdb outputs TRBD1, but without DNA this stays unchecked. CDR3 size: 15 residues. Per the germline V gene, CDR1 is MNHEY and CDR2 is SVGEGT. This chain's CDR3 is CASSYGTGVQETQYF.

Measured by frequency, this clonotype is medium-sized. The V gene is TRBV3-1, the J gene TRBJ2-1. The germline CDR1 and CDR2 sequences are LGHDT and YNNKEL (reference sequence). The CDR3 runs to 12 residues. This chain's CDR3 is CASSQDFNEQFF.

The gene calls are TRBV5-4 and TRBJ2-7; TCRdb designates TRBD2, a call that cannot be tested without DNA. The CDR3 is 19 amino acids. Germline V gene sequence: CDR1 SGHNT, CDR2 YYREEE (reference sequence). CDR3 protein: CASSTPSGGSAGVPYEQYF. The full variable domain, with the rest looked up from reference TRBV5-4 and TRBJ2-7, is ETGVTQSPTHLIKTRGQQVTLRCSSQSGHNTVSWYQQALGQGPQFIFQYYREEENGRGNFPPRFSGLQFPNYSSELNVNALELDDSALYLCASSTPSGGSAGVPYEQYFGPGTRLTVT.

The rearrangement links TRBV4-3 to TRBJ1-2; TCRdb's D gene call, TRBD1, goes unchecked for lack of DNA. The CDR3 sequence is 14 residues long. Germline lookup yields CDR1 LGHNA and CDR2 YSLEER. CDR3 amino acids: CASSQAGGYYGYTF.

Considering frequency, this clonotype is medium-sized. This chain links TRBV29-1 with TRBJ1-2; TCRdb outputs TRBD1, but without DNA this stays unchecked. This CDR3 is 13 amino acids long. In germline, CDR1 is SQVTM, CDR2 ANQGSEA. The CDR3 sequence: CSVVTGEVYGYTF. The variable domain in full, completed from reference TRBV29-1 and TRBJ1-2, reads SAVISQKPSRDICQRGTSLTIQCQVDSQVTMMFWYRQQPGQSLTLIATANQGSEATYESGFVIDKFPISRPNLTFSTLTVSNMSPEDSSIYLCSVVTGEVYGYTFGSGTRLTVV.

This sequence joins TRBV20-1 and TRBJ1-5; TCRdb designates TRBD1, a call that cannot be tested without DNA. This CDR3 has 15 residues. Germline V gene lookup returns CDR1 DFQATT and CDR2 SNEGSKA (reference sequence). The CDR3 sequence: CSALTGNRGDQPQHF.

This chain uses TRBV28 with TRBJ2-7; there is no DNA to check the TCRdb D call of TRBD1. The CDR3 contains 14 residues. Per the germline V gene, CDR1 is MDHEN and CDR2 is SYDVKM. CDR3 sequence reads: CASTLRGGHHEQYF.